One and the same sample provided the 18 T cell receptor beta chains below, sequenced in a study of beta chain features in type 1 diabetes. General observations from the study: All four CD4+ subsets from Type 1 diabetes patients carried moderately but significantly shorter TCRB CDR3s.

What was sequenced were expressed TCRB transcripts, since all of the isolated RNA had been reverse transcribed. Repertoires were generated with immunoSEQ multiplex PCR, while TCRdb's copy carries only in-frame clones and drops some. The profile covers hundreds of thousands of clones, with over 12% appearing a single time and 0.035% to 0.04% taken by the ten largest. No antigen is known for these receptors. Sequenced: naive CD4+ T cells from blood. The source of these receptors is a young man with type 1 diabetes.

The chain links TRBV7-6 to TRBJ1-5; 7 bases fit TRBD1. Trimming at V came to 5 bases and at J to 1 base, leaving 5 bases not matched to a gene. Germline CDR1 reads SGHVS; CDR2 reads FNYEAQ. The CDR3 contains 15 residues. CDR3 bases: TGTGCCAGCAGCCCGAGCAGGGGGAGCAATCAGCCCCAGCATTTT. It yields the protein CASSPSRGSNQPQHF.

The chain carries TRBV4-3 and TRBJ1-5; D remains unclear. V lost 4 bases and J lost 5, with 9 bases in between. Germline CDR1 LGHNA, CDR2 YSLEER. The CDR3 loop spans 13 amino acids. The CDR3 loop reads CASSLYTDQPQHF. The DNA of the CDR3 is TGCGCCAGCAGCCTCTACACCGATCAGCCCCAGCATTTT.

The chain recombines TRBV5-1 with TRBJ2-1; weak D call: TRBD1 (5 bases). The CDR3 runs to 14 residues. Germline V gives CDR1 SGHRS, CDR2 YFSETQ. V lost 4 bases and J lost 8, with 16 bases in between. This CDR3 is CASSLGPGNDEQFF. In DNA form, the CDR3 reads TGCGCCAGCAGCCTGGGCCCAGGGAACGATGAGCAGTTCTTC.

This chain links TRBV30 with TRBJ1-1; tentatively, D is TRBD1 (5 bases). Germline values: CDR1 GTSNPN, CDR2 SVGIG (reference sequence). V dropped 5 bases and J dropped 1 base, with 8 bases sitting between them. CDR3 length: 12 residues. The CDR3 here is CAWVQENTEAFF. CDR3 DNA: TGTGCCTGGGTACAGGAGAACACTGAAGCTTTCTTT.

CDR3 amino acids: CASSLYTGELFF. CDR3 sequence (DNA): TGTGCCAGCAGCCTTTACACCGGGGAGCTGTTTTTT. This chain uses TRBV5-4 with TRBJ2-2, with unresolved D. The CDR3 runs to 12 residues. V lost 4 bases and J 3 bases, leaving 4 bases between the germline ends. From germline, CDR1 is SGHNT and CDR2 YYREEE (reference sequence).

The chain recombines TRBV18 with TRBJ2-7; D may be TRBD2 (5 bases). V lost 3 bases and J lost 2, with 11 bases in between. CDR3 length: 14 residues. Germline V gene data show CDR1 as KGHSH and CDR2 as LQKENI. CDR3 sequence (DNA): TGTGCCAGCTCACCGCCGGGGAAGCCCTACGAGCAGTACTTC. It encodes CASSPPGKPYEQYF.

This clone was seen a few times. J is TRBJ2-7 and V is TRBV5-1; TRBD2 aligns across 13 bases. The junction had 7 bases not matched to a gene; V was cut back by 3 bases and J by 4 bases. The length of the CDR3 is 16 residues. The germline V gene encodes CDR1 SGHRS and CDR2 YFSETQ. CDR3 coding DNA: TGCGCCAGCAGCTCACCGGGACTAGCGGGAAGTTACGAGCAGTACTTC. Amino acid sequence: CASSSPGLAGSYEQYF. Full variable domain (rest looked up from reference TRBV5-1 and TRBJ2-7): KAGVTQTPRYLIKTRGQQVTLSCSPISGHRSVSWYQQTPGQGLQFLFEYFSETQRNKGNFPGRFSGRQFSNSRSEMNVSTLELGDSALYLCASSSPGLAGSYEQYFGPGTRLTVT.

The rearrangement links TRBV11-2 to TRBJ2-6; 7 bases fit TRBD1. Germline lookup yields CDR1 SGHAT and CDR2 FQNNGV. This CDR3 has 15 residues. The junction had 5 bases not matched to a gene; V was cut back by 0 bases and J by 9 bases. This CDR3 reads CASSLDQGQSNVLTF. The CDR3 region has the DNA TGTGCCAGCAGCTTAGATCAGGGACAGAGCAACGTCCTGACTTTC.

The gene calls are TRBV6-4 and TRBJ2-5, with 7 bases identical to TRBD1. CDR1 and CDR2 from the germline V gene are MRHNA and SNTAGT. V gave up 6 bases and J gave up 5 bases; unmatched junction bases: 9. The CDR3 covers 14 residues. The CDR3 region is CASSSGQAGETQYF. The CDR3 nucleotides read TGTGCCAGCAGCTCCGGACAGGCCGGGGAGACCCAGTACTTC.

The rearrangement links TRBV25-1 to TRBJ1-1, with D possibly being TRBD1 (5 bases). This CDR3 is 15 amino acids long. Germline CDR1 reads MGHDK; CDR2 reads SYGVNS. V was shortened by 3 bases and J by 2 bases, with 13 bases between the two germline ends. CDR3 coding DNA: TGTGCCAGCAGTGACCCCCGGAGGGGCAACACTGAAGCTTTCTTT. Protein product: CASSDPRRGNTEAFF.

This chain links TRBV7-2 with TRBJ1-1; 7 bases are shared with TRBD1. From germline, CDR1 is SGHTA and CDR2 FQGNSA. The J segment lost 1 base and the V segment lost 5 bases, leaving 4 bases of the junction unmatched. There are 14 residues in the CDR3. The CDR3 region has the DNA TGTGCCAGCAGCACCCAGGGGGGGAACACTGAAGCTTTCTTT. Protein: CASSTQGGNTEAFF.

The chain couples TRBV7-9 to TRBJ1-1; D uncertain. The CDR3 consists of 15 residues. Germline loops: CDR1 SEHNR, CDR2 FQNEAQ (reference sequence). Trimming removed 5 bases at V and 0 bases at J, with 13 bases between. The CDR3, as DNA: TGTGCCAGCAGCCCACGAGGACGGTTGAACACTGAAGCTTTCTTT. Translation gives CASSPRGRLNTEAFF. The full variable domain, completed using reference TRBV7-9 and TRBJ1-1, is DTGVSQNPRHKITKRGQNVTFRCDPISEHNRLYWYRQTLGQGPEFLTYFQNEAQLEKSRLLSDRFSAERPKGSFSTLEIQRTEQGDSAMYLCASSPRGRLNTEAFFGQGTRLTVV.

This clone was seen more than once but under ten times. The V and J genes are TRBV4-2 and TRBJ2-7; 12 bases are a match to TRBD2. The J segment lost 2 bases and the V segment lost 1 base, leaving 0 bases of the junction unmatched. From germline, CDR1 is LGHNA and CDR2 YNFKEQ. The CDR3 spans 15 residues. The CDR3 DNA reads as TGTGCCAGCAGCCAAGGACTAGCGGGAGCCTACGAGCAGTACTTC. Protein: CASSQGLAGAYEQYF.

The chain couples TRBV2 to TRBJ1-5, with 7 bases matching TRBD1. Trimming at V came to 6 bases and at J to 9 bases, leaving 11 bases not matched to a gene. The CDR3 spans 14 residues. Germline CDR1 SNHLY, CDR2 FYNNEI. DNA of the CDR3: TGTGCCAGCAGCGATAGAGGGGGCGAAGGGCCCCAGCATTTT. This sequence encodes CASSDRGGEGPQHF.

The genes are TRBV6-1 and TRBJ1-5, with D possibly being TRBD1 (6 bases). V lost 6 bases to trimming and J lost 0 bases, with 9 bases between them. This CDR3 is built from 14 residues. Germline V gene sequence: CDR1 MNHNS, CDR2 SASEGT. As DNA, the CDR3 is TGTGCCAGCAGAGGGGACACTAGCAATCAGCCCCAGCATTTT. Its protein is CASRGDTSNQPQHF.

This clone appeared a few times. The rearrangement links TRBV5-1 to TRBJ1-5; D unclear. Germline lookup yields CDR1 SGHRS and CDR2 YFSETQ. The V end was cut by 1 base, the J end by 4 bases, with 15 bases between. CDR3 length: 16 residues. CDR3 protein: CASSLPLTVWNQPQHF. The CDR3 DNA reads as TGCGCCAGCAGCTTGCCGCTGACCGTCTGGAATCAGCCCCAGCATTTT.

V is TRBV14 and J is TRBJ1-2; no firm D call. The V gene lost 5 bases and the J gene lost 2 bases, with 15 bases spanning the gap. The CDR3 covers 15 residues. Germline V gene sequence: CDR1 SGHDN, CDR2 FVKESK. The CDR3 DNA is TGTGCCAGCAGCAGCATGGAGGGATTAAACTATGGCTACACCTTC. Its translation is CASSSMEGLNYGYTF.

The chain recombines TRBV15 with TRBJ2-1, with D possibly TRBD2 on 5 matching bases. The CDR3 consists of 14 residues. V lost 0 bases to trimming and J lost 4 bases, with 7 bases between them. The germline gives CDR1 LNHNV, CDR2 YYDKDF (reference sequence). DNA for the CDR3: TGTGCCACCAGCAGAGACGGGGAGTACAATGAGCAGTTCTTC. This encodes CATSRDGEYNEQFF.